These 6 T cell receptor beta chains came from one sample sequenced in a study of blood T cell repertoires in COVID-19. The repertoire was sequenced with immunoSEQ multiplex PCR; TCRdb's copy has only in-frame clones and lacks some. This table holds fewer than 90,000 clones, roughly 88% found once. Sequencing was carried out using peripheral blood. These receptors were collected from a man between 65 and 85 years old with acute or convalescent COVID-19.

This clone was picked up a small number of times. The V gene is TRBV10-3, the J gene TRBJ1-6; no definite D call. The V end lost 0 bases, the J end lost 7 bases, and 7 bases lay between the germline ends. The germline V gene encodes CDR1 ENHRY and CDR2 SYGVKD. There are 14 residues in the CDR3. The CDR3 spells CAISESGGNSPLHF. Here the CDR3 DNA reads TGTGCCATCAGTGAGTCGGGCGGGAATTCACCCCTCCACTTT.

This chain uses TRBV5-5 with TRBJ2-7, with 9 nucleotides matching TRBD2. The ends lost 0 bases at V and 2 bases at J; junction bases unmatched: 9. The CDR3 totals 17 residues. CDR1 and CDR2 (germline): SGHKS, YYEKEE (reference sequence). CDR3 nucleotides: TGTGCCAGCAGCTTGGGGATAGCGGGAGATGGGACCTACGAGCAGTACTTC. Its protein is CASSLGIAGDGTYEQYF.

Details on this clone: Distinct nucleotide sequences in the sample also encode this CDR3. V is TRBV18 and J is TRBJ2-7; 9 bases are shared with TRBD1. The CDR3 extends over 14 amino acids. Germline V gene sequence: CDR1 KGHSH, CDR2 LQKENI. The trim removed 6 bases at V and 2 bases at J, leaving 5 bases unmatched. DNA for the CDR3: TGTGCCAGCTCCCCCGGGACAGGGACCTACGAGCAGTACTTC. Amino acids: CASSPGTGTYEQYF.

The CDR3 loop is CASTPTDRGGTEAFF. The CDR3 DNA reads TGTGCCAGCACCCCAACCGACAGGGGCGGGACTGAAGCTTTCTTT. The V and J genes are TRBV5-4 and TRBJ1-1; 8 bases map to TRBD1. V was clipped by 6 bases and J by 5 bases; unmatched bases: 12. The CDR3 is 15 amino acids. Germline V gene lookup returns CDR1 SGHNT and CDR2 YYREEE (reference sequence).

The rearrangement uses TRBV7-3 and TRBJ2-3, with D possibly being TRBD1 (5 bases). Trimming shortened V by 4 bases and J by 2 bases, and 10 bases separated the two germline ends. This CDR3 spans 14 amino acids. The germline gives CDR1 SGHTA, CDR2 FQGTGA. CDR3 in amino acids: CASSSRQPTDTQYF. In nucleotides, the CDR3 is TGTGCCAGCAGCTCACGACAGCCCACAGATACGCAGTATTTT.

This chain joins TRBV21-1 and TRBJ1-2; the D call TRBD1 from the table was never checked on the DNA. TRBV21-1 is reported as a pseudogene. The CDR3 has 15 residues. DNA of the CDR3: TGTGCCAGCAGCAACGCGACAGGATTATTCTATGGCTACACCTTC. The encoded protein is CASSNATGLFYGYTF.